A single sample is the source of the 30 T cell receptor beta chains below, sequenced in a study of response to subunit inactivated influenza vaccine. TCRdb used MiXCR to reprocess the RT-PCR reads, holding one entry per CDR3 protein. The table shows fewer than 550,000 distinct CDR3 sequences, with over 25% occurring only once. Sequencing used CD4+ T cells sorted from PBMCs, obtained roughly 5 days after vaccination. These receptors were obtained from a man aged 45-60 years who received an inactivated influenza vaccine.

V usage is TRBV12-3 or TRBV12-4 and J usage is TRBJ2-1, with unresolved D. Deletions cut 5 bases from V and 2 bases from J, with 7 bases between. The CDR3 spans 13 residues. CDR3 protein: CASSPPAYNEQFF. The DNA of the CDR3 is TGTGCCAGCAGTCCTCCGGCCTACAATGAGCAGTTCTTC.

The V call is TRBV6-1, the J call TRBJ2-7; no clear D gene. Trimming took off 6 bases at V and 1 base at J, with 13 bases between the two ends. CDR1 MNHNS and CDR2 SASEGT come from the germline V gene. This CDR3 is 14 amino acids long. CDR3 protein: CASRVDPISYEQYF. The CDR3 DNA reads TGTGCCAGCAGAGTCGACCCAATTTCCTACGAGCAGTACTTC.

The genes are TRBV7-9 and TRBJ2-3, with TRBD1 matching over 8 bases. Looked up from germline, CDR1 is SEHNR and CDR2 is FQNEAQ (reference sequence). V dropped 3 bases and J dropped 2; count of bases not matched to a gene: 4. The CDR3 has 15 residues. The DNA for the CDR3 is TGTGCCAGCAGCTTCCAGGGGGCGGTCACAGATACGCAGTATTTT. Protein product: CASSFQGAVTDTQYF. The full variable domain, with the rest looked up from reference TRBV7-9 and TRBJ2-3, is DTGVSQNPRHKITKRGQNVTFRCDPISEHNRLYWYRQTLGQGPEFLTYFQNEAQLEKSRLLSDRFSAERPKGSFSTLEIQRTEQGDSAMYLCASSFQGAVTDTQYFGPGTRLTVL.

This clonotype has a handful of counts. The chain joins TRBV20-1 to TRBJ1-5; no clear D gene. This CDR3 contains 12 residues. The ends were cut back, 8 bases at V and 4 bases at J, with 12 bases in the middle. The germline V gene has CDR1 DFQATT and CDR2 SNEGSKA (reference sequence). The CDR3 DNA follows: TGCAGTCTTGAAGACGGGAATCAGCCCCAGCATTTT. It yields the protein CSLEDGNQPQHF.

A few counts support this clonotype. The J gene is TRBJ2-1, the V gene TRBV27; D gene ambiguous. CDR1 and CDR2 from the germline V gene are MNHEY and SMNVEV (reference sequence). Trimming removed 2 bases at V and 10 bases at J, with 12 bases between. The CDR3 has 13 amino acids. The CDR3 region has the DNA TGTGCCAGCAGTTTAATTCCCGCCGAAGAGCAGTTCTTC. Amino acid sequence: CASSLIPAEEQFF.

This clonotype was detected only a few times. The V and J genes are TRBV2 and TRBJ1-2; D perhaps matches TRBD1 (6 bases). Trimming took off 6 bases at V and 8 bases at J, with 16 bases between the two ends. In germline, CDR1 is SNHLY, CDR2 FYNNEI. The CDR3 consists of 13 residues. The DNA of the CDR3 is TGTGCCAGCAGCGCCACAGGGTTTGGAGGCTACACCTTC. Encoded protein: CASSATGFGGYTF.

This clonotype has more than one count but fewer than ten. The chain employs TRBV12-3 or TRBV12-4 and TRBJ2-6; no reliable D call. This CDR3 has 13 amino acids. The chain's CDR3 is CGTGVHGANVLTF. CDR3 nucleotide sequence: TGTGGGACGGGCGTGCATGGGGCCAACGTCCTGACTTTC.

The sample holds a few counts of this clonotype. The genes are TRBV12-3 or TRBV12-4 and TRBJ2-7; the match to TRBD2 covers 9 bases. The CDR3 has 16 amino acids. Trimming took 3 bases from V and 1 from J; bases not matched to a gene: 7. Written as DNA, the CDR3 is TGTGCCAGCAGTTTCCGTAGCGGGAGCCTTTCCTACGAGCAGTACTTC. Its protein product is CASSFRSGSLSYEQYF.

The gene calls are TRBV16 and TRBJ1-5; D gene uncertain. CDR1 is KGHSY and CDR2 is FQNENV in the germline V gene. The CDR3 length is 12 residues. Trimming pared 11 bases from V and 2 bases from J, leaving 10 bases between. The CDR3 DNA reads TGTGCCGGGTCCGTCGGCAATCAGCCCCAGCATTTT. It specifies CAGSVGNQPQHF.

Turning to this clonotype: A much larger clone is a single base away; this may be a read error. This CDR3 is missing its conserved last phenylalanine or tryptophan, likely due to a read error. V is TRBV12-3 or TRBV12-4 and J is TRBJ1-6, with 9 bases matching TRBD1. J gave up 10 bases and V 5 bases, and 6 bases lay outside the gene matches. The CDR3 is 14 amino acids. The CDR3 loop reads CASSQDRGRSPLHL. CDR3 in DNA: TGTGCCAGCAGTCAGGACAGGGGAAGGTCACCCCTCCACCTT.

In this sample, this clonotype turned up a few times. CDR3 amino acids: CASSWRGRYEQYF. As DNA, the CDR3 is TGCGCCAGCAGCTGGCGGGGTCGCTACGAGCAGTACTTC. This chain uses TRBV5-1 with TRBJ2-7, with D tentatively TRBD2 (6 bases). The CDR3 is 13 amino acids. Trimming left V 3 bases short and J 3 bases short, with 10 bases between. Germline loops: CDR1 SGHRS, CDR2 YFSETQ.

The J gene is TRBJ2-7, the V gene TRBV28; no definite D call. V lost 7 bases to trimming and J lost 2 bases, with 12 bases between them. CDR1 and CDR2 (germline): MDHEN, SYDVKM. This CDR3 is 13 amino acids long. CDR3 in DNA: TGTGCCAGCACCCCGGACGTAACCTACGAGCAGTACTTC. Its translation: CASTPDVTYEQYF.

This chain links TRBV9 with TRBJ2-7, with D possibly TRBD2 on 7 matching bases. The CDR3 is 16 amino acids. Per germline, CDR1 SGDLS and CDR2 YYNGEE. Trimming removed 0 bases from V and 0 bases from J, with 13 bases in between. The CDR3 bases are TGTGCCAGCAGCGTAGGAGGAGGGGGGGGCTCCTACGAGCAGTACTTC. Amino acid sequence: CASSVGGGGGSYEQYF.

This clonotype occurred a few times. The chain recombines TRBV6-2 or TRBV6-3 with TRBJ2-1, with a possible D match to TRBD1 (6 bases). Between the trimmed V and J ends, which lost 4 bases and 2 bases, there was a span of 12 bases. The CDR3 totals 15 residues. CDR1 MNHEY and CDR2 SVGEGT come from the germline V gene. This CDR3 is CASSFPGQAYNEQFF. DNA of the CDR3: TGTGCCAGCAGTTTCCCGGGACAAGCCTACAATGAGCAGTTCTTC.

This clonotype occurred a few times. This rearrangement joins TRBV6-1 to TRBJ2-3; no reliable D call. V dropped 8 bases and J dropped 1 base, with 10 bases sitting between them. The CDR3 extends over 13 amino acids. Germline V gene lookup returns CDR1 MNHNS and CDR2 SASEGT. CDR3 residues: CASSDAGTDTQYF. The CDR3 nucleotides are TGTGCCAGCTCCGATGCGGGCACAGATACGCAGTATTTT.

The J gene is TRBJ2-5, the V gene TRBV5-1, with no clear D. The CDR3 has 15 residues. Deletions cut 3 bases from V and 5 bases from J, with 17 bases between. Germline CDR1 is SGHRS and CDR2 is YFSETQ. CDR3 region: CASSSTWPYGETQYF. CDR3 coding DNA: TGCGCCAGCAGCTCGACTTGGCCTTACGGGGAGACCCAGTACTTC.

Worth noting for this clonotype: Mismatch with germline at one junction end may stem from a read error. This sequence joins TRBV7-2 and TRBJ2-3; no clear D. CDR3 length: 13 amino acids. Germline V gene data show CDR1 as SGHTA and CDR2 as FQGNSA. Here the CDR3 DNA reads TGTGCCAGCAGCTTAAACGGCGCCGCTAGAGAAGTTTTT. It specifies CASSLNGAAREVF. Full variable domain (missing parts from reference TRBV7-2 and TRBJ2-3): GAGVSQSPSNKVTEKGKDVELRCDPISGHTALYWYRQSLGQGLEFLIYFQGNSAPDKSGLPSDRFSAERTGGSVSTLTIQRTQQEDSAVYLCASSLNGAAREVFGPGTRLTVL.

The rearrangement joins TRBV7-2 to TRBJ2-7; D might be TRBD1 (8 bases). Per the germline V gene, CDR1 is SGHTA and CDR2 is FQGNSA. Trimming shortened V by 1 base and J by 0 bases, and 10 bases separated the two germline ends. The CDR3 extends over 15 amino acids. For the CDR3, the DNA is TGTGCCAGCAGCTTAGACAGGGGGGGCTCCTACGAGCAGTACTTC. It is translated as CASSLDRGGSYEQYF.

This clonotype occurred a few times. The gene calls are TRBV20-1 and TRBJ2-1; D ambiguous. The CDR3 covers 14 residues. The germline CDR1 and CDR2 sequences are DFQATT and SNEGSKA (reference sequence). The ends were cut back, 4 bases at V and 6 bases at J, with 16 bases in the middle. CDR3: CSAIPSLWGNEQFF. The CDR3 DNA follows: TGCAGTGCTATACCTTCCCTTTGGGGCAATGAGCAGTTCTTC.

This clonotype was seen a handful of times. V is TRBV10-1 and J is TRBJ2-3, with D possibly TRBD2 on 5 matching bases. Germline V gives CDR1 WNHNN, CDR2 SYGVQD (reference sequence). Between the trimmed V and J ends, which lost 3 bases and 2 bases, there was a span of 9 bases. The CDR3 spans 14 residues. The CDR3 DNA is TGCGCCAGCAGTGACCTAGCCCACACAGATACGCAGTATTTT. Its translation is CASSDLAHTDTQYF.

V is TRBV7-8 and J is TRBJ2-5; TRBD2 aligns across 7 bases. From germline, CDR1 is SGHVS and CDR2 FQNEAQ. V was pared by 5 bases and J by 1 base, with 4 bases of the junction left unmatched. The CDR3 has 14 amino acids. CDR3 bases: TGTGCCAGCAGCACCCAGCGGGGCCAAGAGACCCAGTACTTC. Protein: CASSTQRGQETQYF. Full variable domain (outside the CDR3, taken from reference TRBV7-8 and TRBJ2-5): GAGVSQSPRYKVAKRGQDVALRCDPISGHVSLFWYQQALGQGPEFLTYFQNEAQLDKSGLPSDRFFAERPEGSVSTLKIQRTQQEDSAVYLCASSTQRGQETQYFGPGTRLLVL.

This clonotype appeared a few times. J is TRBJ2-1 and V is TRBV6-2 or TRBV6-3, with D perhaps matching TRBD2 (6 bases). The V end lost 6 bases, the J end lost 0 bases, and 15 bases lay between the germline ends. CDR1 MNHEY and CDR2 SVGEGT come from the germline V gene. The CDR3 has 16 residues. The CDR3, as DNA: TGTGCCAGCAGCCCCCCGGGGGAACGCTCCTACAATGAGCAGTTCTTC. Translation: CASSPPGERSYNEQFF.

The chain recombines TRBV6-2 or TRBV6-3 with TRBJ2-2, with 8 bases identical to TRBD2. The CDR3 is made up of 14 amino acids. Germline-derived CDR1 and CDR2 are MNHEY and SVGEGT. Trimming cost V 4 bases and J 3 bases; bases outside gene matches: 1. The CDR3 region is CASSWRGDTGELFF. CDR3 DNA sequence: TGTGCCAGCAGTTGGCGGGGGGACACCGGGGAGCTGTTTTTT.

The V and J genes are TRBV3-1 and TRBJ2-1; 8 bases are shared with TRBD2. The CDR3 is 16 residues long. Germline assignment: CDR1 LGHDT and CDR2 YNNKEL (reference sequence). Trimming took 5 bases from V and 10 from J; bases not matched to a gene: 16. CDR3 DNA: TGTGCCAGCAGCACGGTTTTTAGCGGGATAAGAGTGGAGCAGTTCTTC. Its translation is CASSTVFSGIRVEQFF.

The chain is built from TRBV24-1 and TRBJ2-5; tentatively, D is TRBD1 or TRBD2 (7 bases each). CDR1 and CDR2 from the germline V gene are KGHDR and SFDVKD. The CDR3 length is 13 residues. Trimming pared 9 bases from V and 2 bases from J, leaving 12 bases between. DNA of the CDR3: TGTGCCACCCCCAGGGGGGGTCAAGAGACCCAGTACTTC. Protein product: CATPRGGQETQYF.

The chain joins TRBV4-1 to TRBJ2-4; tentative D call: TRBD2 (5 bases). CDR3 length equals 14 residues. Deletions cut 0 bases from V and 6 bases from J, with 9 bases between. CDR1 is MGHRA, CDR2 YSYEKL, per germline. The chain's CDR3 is CASSQDSLANIQYF. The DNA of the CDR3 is TGCGCCAGCAGCCAAGATAGCCTAGCAAACATTCAGTACTTC.

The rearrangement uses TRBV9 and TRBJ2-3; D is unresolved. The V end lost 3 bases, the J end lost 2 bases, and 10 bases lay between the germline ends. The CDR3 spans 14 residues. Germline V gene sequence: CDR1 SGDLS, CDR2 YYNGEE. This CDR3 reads CASSAVQYTDTQYF. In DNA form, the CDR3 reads TGTGCCAGCAGCGCAGTACAATACACAGATACGCAGTATTTT. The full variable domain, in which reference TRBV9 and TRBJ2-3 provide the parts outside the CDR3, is DSGVTQTPKHLITATGQRVTLRCSPRSGDLSVYWYQQSLDQGLQFLIQYYNGEERAKGNILERFSAQQFPDLHSELNLSSLELGDSALYFCASSAVQYTDTQYFGPGTRLTVL.

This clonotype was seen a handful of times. Written as DNA, the CDR3 is TGTGCCAGCAGCCAACAACGACAGGTCCAAGAGACCCAGTACTTC. Protein sequence: CASSQQRQVQETQYF. The V call is TRBV4-2, the J call TRBJ2-5; possibly TRBD1 for D (6 bases). V lost 2 bases and J lost 1, with 11 bases in between. The germline V gene has CDR1 LGHNA and CDR2 YNFKEQ. This CDR3 is built from 15 residues.

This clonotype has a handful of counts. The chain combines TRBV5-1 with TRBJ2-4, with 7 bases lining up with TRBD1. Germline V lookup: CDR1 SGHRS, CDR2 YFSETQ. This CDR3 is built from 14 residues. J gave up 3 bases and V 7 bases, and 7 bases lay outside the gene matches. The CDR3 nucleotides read TGCGCCAGCGCCCACGGGGACAGCAAAAACATTCAGTACTTC. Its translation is CASAHGDSKNIQYF.

This CDR3 is CASSLDLGTDTQYF. The CDR3, as DNA: TGTGCCAGCAGCTTAGATTTGGGCACAGATACGCAGTATTTT. The chain carries TRBV11-2 and TRBJ2-3; no firm D call. V was pared by 0 bases and J by 1 base, with 5 bases between. The length of the CDR3 is 14 residues. Germline V lookup: CDR1 SGHAT, CDR2 FQNNGV.